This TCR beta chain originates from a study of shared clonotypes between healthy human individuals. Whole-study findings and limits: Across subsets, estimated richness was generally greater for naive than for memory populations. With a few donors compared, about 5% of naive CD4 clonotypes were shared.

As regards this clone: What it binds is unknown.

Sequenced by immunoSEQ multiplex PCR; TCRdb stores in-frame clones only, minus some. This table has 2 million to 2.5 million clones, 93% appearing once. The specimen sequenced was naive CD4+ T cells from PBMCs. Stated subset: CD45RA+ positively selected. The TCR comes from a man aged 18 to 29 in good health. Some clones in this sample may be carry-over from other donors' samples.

The CDR3 coding sequence is TGTGCCAGCAGCTTGACAGGGGGCGCGGTGTACGAGCAGTACTTC. Protein: CASSLTGGAVYEQYF. The V gene is TRBV7-9, the J gene TRBJ2-7; 10 nucleotides line up with TRBD1. The CDR3 contains 15 residues. Germline assignment: CDR1 SEHNR and CDR2 FQNEAQ (reference sequence). V was pared by 3 bases and J by 4 bases, with 6 bases of the junction left unmatched.